Listed here are 22 T cell receptor beta chains from one sample, sequenced in a study of blood T cell repertoires in COVID-19. Here immunoSEQ multiplex PCR was the method, and the copy in TCRdb shows in-frame clones only, minus some. Among 190,000 or so clones, roughly four fifths were seen once, and the ten largest hold around an eighth. Sequencing was performed on peripheral blood. All receptors derive from a man in his fifties or sixties who had recovered from COVID-19.

A few counts support this clone. The genes are TRBV9 and TRBJ2-1; maybe TRBD2 (6 bases). This CDR3 region has 17 residues. The germline V gene encodes CDR1 SGDLS and CDR2 YYNGEE. V was shortened by 0 bases and J by 5 bases, with 18 bases between the two germline ends. Here the CDR3 reads CASSVEYGGGADNEQFF. CDR3 sequence (DNA): TGTGCCAGCAGCGTAGAGTATGGGGGAGGCGCGGACAATGAGCAGTTCTTC.

In this sample, this clone is medium-sized (0.01 to 0.1%). V gene TRBV30 combines with J gene TRBJ1-1, with D possibly being TRBD1 (5 bases). V was cut by 0 bases and J by 1 base, with 6 bases left in between. The CDR3 extends over 13 amino acids. Germline V gene sequence: CDR1 GTSNPN, CDR2 SVGIG (reference sequence). CDR3 DNA: TGTGCCTGGAGTGTAGGGGCGAACACTGAAGCTTTCTTT. Its translation is CAWSVGANTEAFF.

The chain couples TRBV5-1 to TRBJ2-5; 7 bases align to TRBD1. Per the germline V gene, CDR1 is SGHRS and CDR2 is YFSETQ. V was clipped by 5 bases and J by 0 bases; unmatched bases: 4. This CDR3 has 14 residues. The CDR3 loop is CASRWDSNQETQYF. The CDR3 coding sequence is TGCGCCAGCAGGTGGGACAGCAACCAAGAGACCCAGTACTTC. Full variable domain (rest looked up from reference TRBV5-1 and TRBJ2-5): KAGVTQTPRYLIKTRGQQVTLSCSPISGHRSVSWYQQTPGQGLQFLFEYFSETQRNKGNFPGRFSGRQFSNSRSEMNVSTLELGDSALYLCASRWDSNQETQYFGPGTRLLVL.

The V gene is TRBV6-2 or TRBV6-3, the J gene TRBJ2-1, with TRBD2 matching 11 bases. The trim removed 3 bases at V and 0 bases at J, leaving 7 bases unmatched. The CDR3 runs 18 residues. The germline V gene has CDR1 MNHEY and CDR2 SVGEGT. CDR3 region: CASSYSGTSGSSYNEQFF. Written as DNA, the CDR3 is TGTGCCAGCAGTTATTCCGGGACTAGCGGAAGCTCCTACAATGAGCAGTTCTTC.

This sequence joins TRBV11-2 and TRBJ2-1, with 8 bases fitting TRBD2. In germline, CDR1 is SGHAT, CDR2 FQNNGV. There are 15 residues in the CDR3. V dropped 0 bases and J dropped 6; count of bases not matched to a gene: 4. CDR3 loop: CASSLDIAGGNEQFF. CDR3 DNA sequence: TGTGCCAGCAGCTTAGACATTGCGGGGGGCAATGAGCAGTTCTTC.

The chain couples TRBV5-1 to TRBJ2-7; D call uncertain. The V end lost 0 bases, the J end lost 2 bases, and 12 bases lay between the germline ends. CDR1 and CDR2 (germline): SGHRS, YFSETQ. The CDR3 loop spans 15 amino acids. The CDR3 DNA reads as TGCGCCAGCAGCTTGGTGGCAGGATCCACCTACGAGCAGTACTTC. This gives the protein CASSLVAGSTYEQYF.

The gene calls are TRBV3-1 (or the pseudogene TRBV3-2) and TRBJ2-7; the match to TRBD2 covers 8 bases. Germline lookup yields CDR1 LGHDT and CDR2 YNNKEL (reference sequence). CDR3 length: 17 amino acids. V lost 0 bases to trimming and J lost 1 base; unmatched junction nucleotides: 8. The CDR3: CASSQDGSGRHSYEQYF. The CDR3 DNA sequence: TGTGCCAGCAGCCAAGATGGGAGCGGGAGACATTCCTACGAGCAGTACTTC.

Concerning this clone: The junction departs from germline at one end; a sequencing error may be responsible. The chain employs TRBV5-1 and TRBJ2-7; 8 bases match TRBD2. Germline loops: CDR1 SGHRS, CDR2 YFSETQ. There are 16 residues in the CDR3. The CDR3 DNA reads TGCGCCAGCAGCGTAGGAAACGGACTAGCCTCCCACGAGCAGTACTTC. Amino acid sequence: CASSVGNGLASHEQYF.

Comment on this clone: Other DNA sequences in the sample encode the same CDR3. The chain's CDR3 is CAISEYRGDTEAFF. CDR3 DNA sequence: TGTGCCATCAGTGAATACAGGGGAGACACTGAAGCTTTCTTT. The chain has TRBV10-3 and TRBJ1-1; the match to TRBD1 covers 7 bases. V gave up 3 bases and J gave up 3 bases; unmatched junction bases: 4. The CDR3 is made up of 14 amino acids. Per germline, CDR1 ENHRY and CDR2 SYGVKD.

This chain uses TRBV2 with TRBJ2-3, with D tentatively TRBD2 (5 bases). This CDR3 is built from 14 residues. V shed 2 bases and J shed 6 bases, with 12 bases lying between them. Germline V gives CDR1 SNHLY, CDR2 FYNNEI. The chain's CDR3 is CASSERWTLDTQYF. The CDR3 coding sequence is TGTGCCAGCAGTGAACGGTGGACTTTGGATACGCAGTATTTT.

The chain uses TRBV29-1 and TRBJ2-3, with D perhaps matching TRBD2 (5 bases). V was pared by 3 bases and J by 2 bases, with 12 bases between. The CDR3 sequence is 14 residues long. Germline V CDR1 and CDR2: SQVTM, ANQGSEA. CDR3 sequence (DNA): TGCAGCGTTGACGAGGGTGTTTACACAGATACGCAGTATTTT. Translated, it gives CSVDEGVYTDTQYF.

The gene calls are TRBV19 and TRBJ2-3, with 14 bases lining up with TRBD2. The germline CDR1 and CDR2 sequences are LNHDA and SQIVND (reference sequence). The CDR3 is 17 amino acids. J gave up 4 bases and V 4 bases, and 7 bases lay outside the gene matches. In DNA form, the CDR3 reads TGTGCCAGTAGTACCGGGACTAGCGGGAGTTGGGCAGATACGCAGTATTTT. Its protein is CASSTGTSGSWADTQYF.

The CDR3 is CASSRTPGGIRAIYEQYF. The CDR3 nucleotides are TGTGCCAGCAGCAGGACTCCGGGGGGCATAAGGGCAATCTACGAGCAGTACTTC. V usage is TRBV21-1 and J usage is TRBJ2-7; the table's D gene call, TRBD2, was not cross checked with the DNA. TRBV21-1 is designated a pseudogene. The CDR3 is 18 residues long.

The chain uses TRBV29-1 and TRBJ1-1, with a weak D call TRBD1 (6 bases). From germline, CDR1 is SQVTM and CDR2 ANQGSEA. The V and J ends lost 4 bases and 8 bases respectively, with 14 bases between them. CDR3 length: 12 amino acids. The CDR3: CSVGKGVYEAFF. In nucleotides, the CDR3 is TGCAGCGTTGGGAAGGGGGTCTACGAAGCTTTCTTT.

The chain links TRBV5-1 to TRBJ2-2; D ambiguous. Trimming took 4 bases from V and 0 from J, leaving 10 bases between them. CDR3 length: 15 amino acids. CDR1 and CDR2 from the germline V gene are SGHRS and YFSETQ. In DNA form, the CDR3 reads TGCGCCAGCAGCCTGGACGGTTCGAACACCGGGGAGCTGTTTTTT. The encoded protein is CASSLDGSNTGELFF.

In regard to this clone: At one boundary the junction diverges from the germline segment, which might be a read error. This rearrangement joins TRBV5-8 to TRBJ2-1; possibly TRBD1 for D (6 bases). This CDR3 has 15 amino acids. The germline V gene encodes CDR1 SGHTS and CDR2 YDEGEE. CDR3 nucleotides: TGTGCCAGCAGCCTGGGACAAGTCTCCGACAATGAGCAGTTCTTC. It codes for CASSLGQVSDNEQFF.

V usage is TRBV7-7 and J usage is TRBJ2-5; 10 bases are a match to TRBD1. Losses at the gene ends were 4 bases for V and 5 bases for J; bases not matched to a gene: 7. This CDR3 is built from 15 residues. Germline V lookup: CDR1 SSHAT, CDR2 FNYEAQ (reference sequence). CDR3 sequence (DNA): TGTGCCAGCAGCTCAGACGACAGGGGGCTGGAGACCCAGTACTTC. Amino acids: CASSSDDRGLETQYF.

This chain uses TRBV5-1 with TRBJ2-5; 7 nucleotides match TRBD1. This CDR3 region has 15 residues. Germline loops: CDR1 SGHRS, CDR2 YFSETQ. The V gene end was trimmed by 2 bases and the J gene end by 2 bases; junction bases not matched to a gene: 6. CDR3 protein: CASSLQGPGQETQYF. In DNA, the CDR3 is TGCGCCAGCAGCTTACAGGGGCCGGGGCAAGAGACCCAGTACTTC.

The chain employs TRBV28 and TRBJ2-3; a weak D match, TRBD1 (5 bases). CDR3 length: 14 residues. V was cut by 3 bases and J by 0 bases, with 7 bases left in between. Looked up from germline, CDR1 is MDHEN and CDR2 is SYDVKM. The CDR3 DNA follows: TGTGCCAGCAGTTTCAGGGCTAGCACAGATACGCAGTATTTT. It specifies CASSFRASTDTQYF.

The chain links TRBV7-2 to TRBJ1-2, with D unresolved. CDR3 length: 15 residues. CDR1 is SGHTA and CDR2 is FQGNSA in the germline V gene. V was shortened by 5 bases and J by 3 bases, with 16 bases between the two germline ends. The CDR3 loop reads CASSATREAHYGYTF. The CDR3 bases are TGTGCCAGCAGCGCCACACGGGAAGCCCACTATGGCTACACCTTC.

This chain links TRBV3-1 (or the pseudogene TRBV3-2) with TRBJ2-7, with TRBD2 matching over 11 bases. This CDR3 spans 18 amino acids. Germline lookup yields CDR1 LGHDT and CDR2 YNNKEL (reference sequence). J lost 2 bases, V lost 2 bases, and 11 bases had no gene match. Here the CDR3 reads CASSQLELAGAGAYEQYF. The CDR3 DNA reads TGTGCCAGCAGCCAACTTGAACTAGCGGGAGCTGGAGCCTACGAGCAGTACTTC.

Details on this clone: The sample holds other DNA sequences that translate to the same CDR3. The gene calls are TRBV30 and TRBJ1-5, with 8 bases matching TRBD1. Germline CDR1 reads GTSNPN; CDR2 reads SVGIG (reference sequence). This CDR3 is 14 amino acids long. V was pared by 5 bases and J by 1 base, with 4 bases of the junction left unmatched. In DNA form, the CDR3 reads TGTGCCTGGGGACAGGGAAACAGCAATCAGCCCCAGCATTTT. This translates into CAWGQGNSNQPQHF.